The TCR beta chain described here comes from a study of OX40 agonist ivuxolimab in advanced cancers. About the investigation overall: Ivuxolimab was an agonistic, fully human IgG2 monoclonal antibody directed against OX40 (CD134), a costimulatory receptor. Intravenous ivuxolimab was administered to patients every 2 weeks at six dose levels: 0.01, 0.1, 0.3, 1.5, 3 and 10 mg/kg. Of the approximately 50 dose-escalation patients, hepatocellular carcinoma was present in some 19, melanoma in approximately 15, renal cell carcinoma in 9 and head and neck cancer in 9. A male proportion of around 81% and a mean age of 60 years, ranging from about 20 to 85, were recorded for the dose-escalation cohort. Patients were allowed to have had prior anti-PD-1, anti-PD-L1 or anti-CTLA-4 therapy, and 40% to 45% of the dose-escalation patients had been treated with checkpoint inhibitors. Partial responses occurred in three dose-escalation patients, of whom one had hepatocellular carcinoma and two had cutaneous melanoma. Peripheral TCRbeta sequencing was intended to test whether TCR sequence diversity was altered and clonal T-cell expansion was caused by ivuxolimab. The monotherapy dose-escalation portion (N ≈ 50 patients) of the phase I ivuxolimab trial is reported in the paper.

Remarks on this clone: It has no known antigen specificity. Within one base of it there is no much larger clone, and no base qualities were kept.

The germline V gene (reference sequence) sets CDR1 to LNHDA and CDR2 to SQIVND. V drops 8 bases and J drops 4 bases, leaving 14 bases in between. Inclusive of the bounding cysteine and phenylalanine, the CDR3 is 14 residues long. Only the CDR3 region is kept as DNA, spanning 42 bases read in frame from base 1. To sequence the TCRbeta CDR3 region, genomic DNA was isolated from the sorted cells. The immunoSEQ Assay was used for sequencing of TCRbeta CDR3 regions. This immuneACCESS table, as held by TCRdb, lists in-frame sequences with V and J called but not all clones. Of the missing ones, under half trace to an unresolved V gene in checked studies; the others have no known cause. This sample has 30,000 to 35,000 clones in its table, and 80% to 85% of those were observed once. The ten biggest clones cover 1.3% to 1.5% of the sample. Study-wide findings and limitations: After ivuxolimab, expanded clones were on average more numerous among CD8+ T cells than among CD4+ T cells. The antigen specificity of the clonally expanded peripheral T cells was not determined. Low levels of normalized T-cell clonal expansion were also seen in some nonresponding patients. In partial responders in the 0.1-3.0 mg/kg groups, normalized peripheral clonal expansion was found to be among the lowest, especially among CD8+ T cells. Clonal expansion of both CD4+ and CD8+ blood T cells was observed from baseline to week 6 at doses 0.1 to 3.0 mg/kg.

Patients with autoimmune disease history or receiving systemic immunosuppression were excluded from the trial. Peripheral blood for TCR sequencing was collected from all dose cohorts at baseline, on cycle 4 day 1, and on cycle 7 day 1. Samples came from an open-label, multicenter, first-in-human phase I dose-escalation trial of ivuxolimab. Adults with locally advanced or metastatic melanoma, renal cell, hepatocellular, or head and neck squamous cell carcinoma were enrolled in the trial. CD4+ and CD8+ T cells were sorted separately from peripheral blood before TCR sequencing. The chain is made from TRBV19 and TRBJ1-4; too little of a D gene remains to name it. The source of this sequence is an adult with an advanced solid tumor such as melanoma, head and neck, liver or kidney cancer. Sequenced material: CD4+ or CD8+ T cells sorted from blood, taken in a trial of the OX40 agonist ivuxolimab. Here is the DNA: TGTGCCAGTGGGGTGACACGCGATAATGAAAAACTGTTTTTT. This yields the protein CASGVTRDNEKLFF.